The rows below give T cell receptor beta chains drawn from one sample of a study of blood T cell repertoires in COVID-19. Clones were sequenced by immunoSEQ multiplex PCR, and TCRdb holds only the in-frame ones, with some missing. Among under 350,000 clones listed, around 89% were seen once. Sequenced material: peripheral blood. These receptor sequences come from a man aged 35 to 55 with acute or convalescent COVID-19. Both conserved end residues are part of each CDR3. The order of the fields is D gene, J gene, V gene, CDR3 DNA, CDR3 protein. The D gene is left open where the match is weak.

NA,TRBJ1-2,TRBV19,TGTGCCAGTAGTATAAACAGGGAAAATGGCTACACCTTC,CASSINRENGYTF
NA,TRBJ1-5,TRBV7-2,TGTGCCAGCAGCTTAGTCGGGCAGGGAGGTCAGCCCCAGCATTTT,CASSLVGQGGQPQHF
TRBD1,TRBJ1-1,TRBV11-2,TGTGCCAGCAGCTTAGATGCCGGCGATGACAGGGGAGTCACTGAAGCTTTCTTT,CASSLDAGDDRGVTEAFF
NA,TRBJ1-1,TRBV18,TGTGCCAGCTCACCCCTGAGAAAAGGACTTAACACTGAAGCTTTCTTT,CASSPLRKGLNTEAFF
NA,TRBJ1-4,TRBV2,TGTGCCAGCACCAGAGACGGAGCTAATGAAAAACTGTTTTTT,CASTRDGANEKLFF
TRBD2,TRBJ2-3,TRBV5-6,TGTGCCAGCACCCTAGGGAGGGAGGATACGCAGTATTTT,CASTLGREDTQYF
NA,TRBJ1-1,TRBV5-6,TGTGCCAGCAGGAAGATGACAGGTTTTGAAGCTTTCTTT,CASRKMTGFEAFF
NA,TRBJ2-5,TRBV7-2,TGTGCCAGCAGCTTCGTAGAGACCCAGTACTTC,CASSFVETQYF
NA,TRBJ1-4,TRBV27,TGTGCCAGCAGTTTATCGAAAGGGGTTAATGAAAAACTGTTTTTT,CASSLSKGVNEKLFF
TRBD1,TRBJ1-3,TRBV4-1,TGCGCCAGCAGCCAACCAAGACAGGGGGCTGCTGGAAACACCATATATTTT,CASSQPRQGAAGNTIYF